The T cell receptor beta chain under discussion was sequenced for a study of T cell responses to AZD1222 COVID-19 vaccine. Findings and limits, study-wide: A reported finding is that nearly half of spike-specific TCRs target unmutated variant regions.

As regards this clone: What it binds is unknown.

CDR1 MNHEY and CDR2 SVGAGI come from the germline V gene. The CDR3 loop spans 15 amino acids. V gave up 4 bases and J gave up 5 bases; unmatched junction bases: 9. TCRdb's copy holds only in-frame clones and misses some; the assay was immunoSEQ multiplex PCR. The table records 95,000 to 110,000 clones, 91% of them present only once. The specimen was peripheral blood, collected on day 0 of AZD1222 vaccination. The clonotype originates from an adult in good health. This chain uses TRBV6-5 with TRBJ1-2; 8 bases are shared with TRBD1. CDR3 bases: TGTGCCAGCAGTTCCCCTACAGGGGGTAGATATGGCTACACCTTC. Translating gives CASSSPTGGRYGYTF.